This T cell receptor (beta chain) stems from a study of vaccination effects on CD4 cells after COVID-19. Using immunoSEQ multiplex PCR, the repertoire was profiled, and TCRdb retains in-frame clones only, with some absent. The sample records some 69,000 clones, roughly 79% being singletons. In the ViraFEST assay, antigen-specific CD4+ clonotypes were identified by expansion after peptide-pool stimulation. After roughly 10 days in culture, the CD4+ T cells were isolated. None of the vaccinated had previously contracted SARS-CoV-2, and their nucleocapsid antibodies tested negative. With about 9.8 ug/ml peptides and roughly 11 IU/ml IL-2, 1.5 million to 2 million PBMC per well were cultured. IL-2 medium supplanted half the medium on days 3 and 7. A word on this clone: Antigen unknown.

Notes on the study in general: Convalescent patients were few in the study, and early post-infection timepoints were absent. Substantial clonal contraction characterized both infection- and vaccine-induced clones late after vaccination.

The CDR3 contains 13 residues. V lost 7 bases, J lost 4 bases, and 13 bases lay in between. Germline CDR1 is SGHTA and CDR2 is FQGNSA. The chain recombines TRBV7-2 with TRBJ2-5, with D possibly being TRBD1 (5 bases). The TCR was taken from a human donor who received a COVID-19 vaccine. The input for sequencing was CD4+ T cells from PBMCs cultured with HCoV-NL63 spike peptides, taken before COVID-19 vaccination. DNA of the CDR3: TGTGCCAGCACTAAAGGGGTTGGAGAGACCCAGTACTTC. It yields the protein CASTKGVGETQYF.